This T cell receptor beta chain was retrieved from a study of T cells in Graves' hyperthyroidism and ophthalmopathy. Authors of the study amplified TCR beta CDR3 regions from RNA transcripts. With the HTBI primer set, the TCR CDR3 went through a first round of RT-PCR. Each CDR3 protein gets one entry after TCRdb re-called the multiplex PCR reads with MiXCR. The repertoire includes about 350,000 distinct CDR3 sequences, more than 11% of them detected once, and 20% to 25% sits in the top ten. Ten or more counts support this clonotype. This clonotype was sampled from a woman aged 25 to 45 with Graves' hyperthyroidism. The source material was blood.

CDR3 protein: CASSPRTGVRGYTF. The CDR3 coding sequence is TGTGCCAGCAGTCCCCGGACAGGGGTACGCGGCTACACCTTC. The gene calls are TRBV27 and TRBJ1-2; 9 nucleotides align to TRBD1. The CDR3 consists of 14 residues. Trimming took 5 bases from V and 8 from J; bases not matched to a gene: 9. Germline CDR1 reads MNHEY; CDR2 reads SMNVEV (reference sequence).